This is a list of T cell receptor beta chains from one sample in a study of blood T cell repertoires in COVID-19. Some clones are missing from TCRdb's copy, which holds only in-frame ones; the method was immunoSEQ multiplex PCR. The sample has some 390,000 clones, roughly 91% seen once; the top ten hold 1.7%. Sequencing was done on a sample of PBMCs or T cells enriched from blood (not recorded which). The receptors were gathered from a woman between 25 and 40 years old who had recovered from COVID-19. Both conserved end residues are part of each CDR3. Each record gives: clone size, D gene, J gene, V gene, CDR3 protein, CDR3 DNA. The D gene is left open where the match is weak. The listing skips clone size in some rows; elsewhere it reads once, few, many or a size class.

>-|TRBD1|TRBJ1-5|TRBV29-1
CSVRYDRASPQHF
TGCAGCGTCCGTTATGACAGGGCATCTCCCCAGCATTTT
>-|-|TRBJ2-7|TRBV10-3
CATSRAYEQYF
TGTGCCACCAGTCGAGCCTACGAGCAGTACTTC
>-|TRBD2|TRBJ2-3|TRBV6-5
CASSYGAGVVADTQYF
TGTGCCAGCAGTTACGGTGCGGGAGTGGTCGCAGATACGCAGTATTTT
>-|TRBD1|TRBJ2-5|TRBV18
CASPPDRVETQYF
TGTGCCAGCCCGCCCGACAGGGTAGAGACCCAGTACTTC
>-|-|TRBJ2-7|TRBV19
CASSSNRVYEQYF
TGTGCCAGTAGTAGTAACAGGGTCTACGAGCAGTACTTC
>-|-|TRBJ1-2|TRBV18
CASSPRPSPGGNYGYTF
TGTGCCAGCTCACCACGCCCATCACCGGGGGGTAACTATGGCTACACCTTC
>-|-|TRBJ2-2|TRBV3-1/TRBV3-2
CASSQASGELFF
TGTGCCAGCAGCCAAGCGTCCGGGGAGCTGTTTTTT
>few|-|TRBJ1-2|TRBV7-2
CASSLVTAPRYTF
TGTGCCAGCAGCTTAGTGACGGCCCCTAGATACACCTTC
>-|-|TRBJ2-5|TRBV28
CASSPVSGRGQQETQYF
TGTGCCAGCAGTCCCGTCTCAGGGCGGGGCCAACAAGAGACCCAGTACTTC
>-|TRBD2|TRBJ2-2|TRBV4-2
CASSQETSGLAGGPGELFF
TGTGCCAGCAGCCAAGAAACGAGTGGGCTAGCGGGAGGGCCTGGGGAGCTGTTTTTT
>few|-|TRBJ1-1|TRBV4-1
CASSHSQGFTEAFF
TGCGCCAGCAGCCATTCACAGGGTTTCACTGAAGCTTTCTTT
>-|-|TRBJ1-1|TRBV7-8
CASSLDTGLETEAFF
TGTGCCAGCAGCTTAGATACAGGGCTGGAAACTGAAGCTTTCTTT
>-|TRBD2|TRBJ2-3|TRBV28
CASDLAGLAPSTDTQYF
TGTGCCAGCGATTTAGCGGGACTAGCCCCGAGCACAGATACGCAGTATTTT
>-|-|TRBJ2-5|TRBV11-2
CASRTVTPPNQETQYF
TGTGCCAGCAGGACGGTGACACCCCCAAACCAAGAGACCCAGTACTTC
>-|TRBD1|TRBJ2-7|TRBV6-5
CASSYGDRGLYEQYF
TGTGCCAGCAGTTACGGGGACAGGGGGCTGTACGAGCAGTACTTC
>-|TRBD1|TRBJ2-1|TRBV28
CATSLGTGFSNEQFF
TGTGCCACCAGTCTCGGGACAGGCTTTAGCAATGAGCAGTTCTTC
>-|-|TRBJ2-4|TRBV28
CASSVSAGENIQYF
TGTGCCAGCAGTGTTAGTGCGGGCGAAAACATTCAGTACTTC
>-|TRBD1|TRBJ2-7|TRBV7-6
CASSLLRQGSDYEQYF
TGTGCCAGCAGCTTACTCCGACAGGGTTCAGACTACGAGCAGTACTTC
>-|TRBD2|TRBJ2-1|TRBV18
CASSPQGLASNNEQFF
TGTGCCAGCTCACCACAGGGACTAGCGAGCAACAATGAGCAGTTCTTC
>-|-|TRBJ2-2|TRBV24-1
CATSDTGPNTGELFF
TGTGCCACCAGTGACACAGGGCCGAACACCGGGGAGCTGTTTTTT
>-|-|TRBJ1-2|TRBV30
CAWSRPGWDYGYTF
TGTGCCTGGAGTCGGCCAGGGTGGGACTATGGCTACACCTTC
>-|-|TRBJ2-7|TRBV7-6
CASSLAAGANYEQYF
TGTGCCAGCAGCTTAGCTGCGGGGGCGAACTACGAGCAGTACTTC
>-|TRBD1|TRBJ1-3|TRBV30
CAWSVPGGQGGNTIYF
TGTGCCTGGAGTGTACCCGGAGGACAGGGGGGAAACACCATATATTTT
>-|TRBD1|TRBJ1-1|TRBV28
CASSTWTGGRNEAFF
TGTGCCAGCAGCACATGGACAGGGGGCCGAAATGAAGCTTTCTTT
>-|TRBD1|TRBJ2-1|TRBV7-9
CASSPSARGIDEQFF
TGTGCCAGCAGCCCAAGTGCCAGGGGGATAGATGAGCAGTTCTTC
>-|TRBD1|TRBJ1-1|TRBV30
CAWTRGTGGLNTEAFF
TGTGCCTGGACTAGGGGGACAGGGGGATTGAACACTGAAGCTTTCTTT
>-|TRBD1|TRBJ1-1|TRBV11-2
CASSRDRVNTEAFF
TGTGCCAGCAGCCGGGACAGGGTGAACACTGAAGCTTTCTTT
>-|TRBD2|TRBJ2-1|TRBV7-9
CASSLAPLGGEQFF
TGTGCCAGCAGCTTAGCGCCTTTGGGGGGGGAGCAGTTCTTC
>-|TRBD1|TRBJ2-7|TRBV6-1
CASSEHGQGKKEQYF
TGTGCCAGCAGTGAACATGGACAGGGAAAGAAGGAGCAGTACTTC
>-|TRBD1|TRBJ2-3|TRBV5-6
CASSYNDRVYSTDTQYF
TGTGCCAGCAGCTATAACGACAGGGTTTATTCCACAGATACGCAGTATTTT
>-|TRBD1|TRBJ1-2|TRBV6-2/TRBV6-3
CASSGWTGAGYTF
TGTGCCAGCAGTGGCTGGACAGGGGCTGGCTACACCTTC
>-|TRBD1|TRBJ1-2|TRBV9
CASSRWDTTGSYGYTF
TGTGCCAGCAGCCGATGGGATACGACAGGGAGCTATGGCTACACCTTC
>-|TRBD1|TRBJ1-3|TRBV6-5
CASRDRGAGNTIYF
TGTGCCAGCAGGGACAGGGGTGCTGGAAACACCATATATTTT
>-|-|TRBJ2-1|TRBV15
CATSRGQQVGQFF
TGTGCCACCAGCAGAGGCCAGCAGGTAGGCCAGTTCTTC
>-|TRBD2|TRBJ2-1|TRBV11-1
CASSMGLAGRSNEQFF
TGTGCCAGCAGCATGGGACTAGCGGGCCGCTCCAATGAGCAGTTCTTC
>-|-|TRBJ2-5|TRBV5-1
CASSTSQETQYF
TGCGCCAGCAGCACATCCCAAGAGACCCAGTACTTC
>-|-|TRBJ1-2|TRBV29-1
CSVPGGGEGHYGYTF
TGCAGCGTACCCGGAGGGGGGGAGGGACACTATGGCTACACCTTC
>-|TRBD1|TRBJ1-2|TRBV11-2
CASSLGTGSSYTF
TGTGCCAGCAGCTTAGGGACAGGGAGTTCCTACACCTTC
>-|-|TRBJ1-2|TRBV3-1/TRBV3-2
CASSQREQNAGYTF
TGTGCCAGCAGCCAAAGAGAACAGAACGCTGGCTACACCTTC
>-|-|TRBJ2-1|TRBV6-5
CASSALGGAYEQFF
TGTGCCAGCAGCGCCCTAGGCGGGGCCTATGAGCAGTTCTTC
>-|TRBD1|TRBJ1-1|TRBV5-1
CASWTGREAFF
TGCGCCAGTTGGACAGGGAGAGAAGCTTTCTTT
>-|TRBD2|TRBJ2-1|TRBV27
CASSFLAGDYNEQFF
TGTGCCAGCAGTTTCCTAGCGGGAGACTACAATGAGCAGTTCTTC
>-|-|TRBJ1-6|TRBV4-1
CASSPSREARWSPLHF
TGCGCCAGCAGCCCGTCCAGGGAGGCGCGGTGGTCACCCCTCCACTTT
>-|-|TRBJ2-3|TRBV7-2
CASSLVGTHTDTQYF
TGTGCCAGCAGCTTAGTCGGGACTCACACAGATACGCAGTATTTT
>-|-|TRBJ1-6|TRBV6-5
CASSYGGVNSPLHF
TGTGCCAGCAGTTACGGAGGGGTGAATTCACCCCTCCACTTT
>-|-|TRBJ1-2|TRBV4-3
CASSQDYRLNYGYTF
TGCGCCAGCAGCCAAGATTACCGGTTGAACTATGGCTACACCTTC
>-|-|TRBJ1-4|TRBV19
CASNSRRQGTEKLFF
TGTGCCAGTAATTCCCGAAGGCAGGGGACTGAAAAACTGTTTTTT
>few|-|TRBJ2-7|TRBV6-5
CATRHGVMGGEQYF
TGTGCCACCCGGCACGGGGTAATGGGGGGCGAGCAGTACTTC
>-|-|TRBJ2-7|TRBV5-1
CASSLGGTYEQYF
TGCGCCAGCAGCTTGGGCGGGACCTACGAGCAGTACTTC
>-|TRBD2|TRBJ2-2|TRBV2
CASSVIGLAGDWTGELFF
TGTGCCAGCAGTGTAATCGGACTAGCGGGAGACTGGACCGGGGAGCTGTTTTTT
>-|-|TRBJ1-4|TRBV11-1
CASSSGGHVNEKLFF
TGTGCCAGCAGTTCGGGCGGACACGTTAATGAAAAACTGTTTTTT
>-|TRBD1|TRBJ2-7|TRBV6-2/TRBV6-3
CASSKDRGLYEQYF
TGTGCCAGCAGTAAAGACAGGGGGCTCTACGAGCAGTACTTC
>-|TRBD1|TRBJ1-2|TRBV6-2/TRBV6-3
CASSRGTGQYGYTF
TGTGCCAGCAGTCGCGGGACAGGTCAATATGGCTACACCTTC
>-|TRBD2|TRBJ2-6|TRBV6-6
CASTSSGNSGANVLTF
TGTGCCAGCACCAGTAGCGGGAACTCTGGGGCCAACGTCCTGACTTTC
>once|-|TRBJ2-2|TRBV6-1
CASSEGRFTPGELFF
TGTGCCAGCAGTGAGGGGCGTTTTACACCGGGGGAGCTGTTTTTT
>-|-|TRBJ1-1|TRBV7-9
CASIPRWANTEAFF
TGTGCCAGCATCCCGAGATGGGCGAACACTGAAGCTTTCTTT
>-|TRBD1|TRBJ1-5|TRBV6-2/TRBV6-3
CASSLQGAGDQPQHF
TGTGCCAGCAGTTTACAGGGGGCCGGAGATCAGCCCCAGCATTTT